Following are 21 T cell receptor beta chains from one sample sequenced in a study of neurological immune-mediated disorders. TCRdb ran MiXCR on the 5' RACE reads and lists one entry per CDR3 protein. This sample yields approximately 40,000 distinct CDR3 sequences, of which more than 12% are seen a single time; 3.5% to 4.5% belongs to the top ten. Input material: CD4+ T cells from blood. These receptors originate from a woman in her fifties or sixties with HTLV-1-associated myelopathy (HAM/TSP).

This clonotype turned up a few times. This sequence joins TRBV2 and TRBJ2-7, with 7 bases aligning to TRBD2. Germline trimming cut 0 bases from V and 9 bases from J; bases unmatched to any gene: 2. This CDR3 has 12 residues. From germline, CDR1 is SNHLY and CDR2 FYNNEI. The DNA of the CDR3 is TGTGCCAGCAGTGAAGCGGGGGGGGTGCAGTACTTC. Protein product: CASSEAGGVQYF.

The sample holds many counts of this clonotype. The chain carries TRBV5-1 and TRBJ1-2; D not resolved. V was pared by 6 bases and J by 0 bases, with 9 bases between. Germline CDR1 SGHRS, CDR2 YFSETQ. The CDR3 length is 13 residues. CDR3 in amino acids: CASTGSANYGYTF. Written as DNA, the CDR3 is TGCGCCAGCACTGGGTCCGCTAACTATGGCTACACCTTC.

This clonotype was counted at least ten times. J is TRBJ1-1 and V is TRBV6-5; TRBD1 is a possible D gene (6 bases). From germline, CDR1 is MNHEY and CDR2 SVGAGI. Trimming took off 1 base at V and 3 bases at J, with 21 bases between the two ends. This CDR3 is 18 amino acids long. The CDR3 loop reads CASSYFSDRTRGYTEAFF. The CDR3 DNA sequence: TGTGCCAGCAGTTACTTCTCCGACAGGACCCGAGGATACACTGAAGCTTTCTTT.

This clonotype was seen repeatedly, ten times or more. This chain uses TRBV10-3 with TRBJ2-2; D is ambiguous. The CDR3 spans 14 residues. Germline values: CDR1 ENHRY, CDR2 SYGVKD. Deletions cut 7 bases from V and 0 bases from J, with 9 bases between. The CDR3 spells CAINLDPNTGELFF. The CDR3, as DNA: TGTGCCATCAATCTCGATCCGAACACCGGGGAGCTGTTTTTT.

This chain uses TRBV5-1 with TRBJ2-2; D is unclear. CDR3 length: 15 residues. Looked up from germline, CDR1 is SGHRS and CDR2 is YFSETQ. Deletions cut 0 bases from V and 9 bases from J, with 15 bases between. This CDR3 is CASSLGIWGNWELFF. The CDR3 coding sequence is TGCGCCAGCAGCTTGGGAATATGGGGAAACTGGGAGCTGTTTTTT.

There are many counts of this clonotype. The chain recombines TRBV5-1 with TRBJ2-7; TRBD1 agrees at 8 bases. The CDR3 runs 14 residues. After removal of 4 bases from V and 5 bases from J, the junction contained 8 bases not matched to a gene. CDR1 is SGHRS and CDR2 is YFSETQ in the germline V gene. The DNA of the CDR3 is TGCGCCAGCAGCAACCTGCAGGGGGCTAACGAGCAGTACTTC. This codes for CASSNLQGANEQYF.

This clonotype has ten or more counts. The chain combines TRBV6-5 with TRBJ2-3; 7 bases map to TRBD1. CDR3 length: 17 amino acids. Germline V gene data show CDR1 as MNHEY and CDR2 as SVGAGI. Trimming at V came to 2 bases and at J to 0 bases, leaving 8 bases not matched to a gene. The CDR3 spells CASSYGWGTASTDTQYF. CDR3 coding DNA: TGTGCCAGCAGTTACGGGTGGGGGACAGCTAGCACAGATACGCAGTATTTT.

This clonotype came up many times. The chain has TRBV5-1 and TRBJ1-1, with 8 nucleotides matching TRBD1. V lost 4 bases to trimming and J lost 5 bases; unmatched junction nucleotides: 7. CDR3 size: 14 residues. The germline CDR1 and CDR2 sequences are SGHRS and YFSETQ. The CDR3 sequence: CASSGDRGRTEAFF. The CDR3 DNA sequence: TGCGCCAGCAGCGGAGACAGGGGTCGGACTGAAGCTTTCTTT.

This clonotype was detected many times. The chain couples TRBV5-4 to TRBJ2-3, with 7 bases lining up with TRBD2. CDR3 length: 16 amino acids. The V gene's germline CDR1 is SGHNT and CDR2 YYREEE (reference sequence). The V gene end was trimmed by 0 bases and the J gene end by 2 bases; junction bases not matched to a gene: 6. CDR3 sequence: CASSLGAGRVTDTQYF. DNA for the CDR3: TGTGCCAGCAGCTTGGGGGCAGGGAGGGTCACAGATACGCAGTATTTT.

This clonotype was found many times. The J gene is TRBJ2-7, the V gene TRBV20-1, with a weak D call TRBD1 (5 bases). The germline gives CDR1 DFQATT, CDR2 SNEGSKA (reference sequence). The V end was cut by 6 bases, the J end by 2 bases, with 8 bases between. The CDR3 is 11 amino acids. CDR3 residues: CSADKAYEQYF. CDR3 DNA: TGCAGTGCGGACAAGGCCTACGAGCAGTACTTC.

This clonotype was seen many times. The V call is TRBV20-1, the J call TRBJ1-4; TRBD1 is a possible D gene (5 bases). The germline CDR1 and CDR2 sequences are DFQATT and SNEGSKA (reference sequence). Trimming cost V 5 bases and J 1 base, with 8 bases left between them. The CDR3 has 13 residues. In DNA, the CDR3 is TGCAGTGCTGGGGGGGGAACTAATGAAAAACTGTTTTTT. Translated: CSAGGGTNEKLFF.

This clonotype was counted a single time. The V and J genes are TRBV5-1 and TRBJ2-1; D not certain. CDR3 length: 13 amino acids. Between the trimmed V and J ends, which lost 5 bases and 10 bases, there was a span of 16 bases. Germline CDR1 reads SGHRS; CDR2 reads YFSETQ. Written as DNA, the CDR3 is TGCGCCAGCAGGTACACTGGGCCCGGGGAGCAGTTCTTC. Translating it yields CASRYTGPGEQFF.

This clonotype appeared a few times. The chain carries TRBV10-2 and TRBJ2-5, with TRBD2 matching 15 bases. CDR1 is WSHSY, CDR2 SAAADI, per germline. Unmatched junction bases numbered 5, after V lost 6 bases and J lost 0 bases. The CDR3 sequence is 17 residues long. The CDR3 here is CASSRTSGGGYQETQYF. CDR3 nucleotides: TGCGCCAGCAGCCGGACTAGCGGGGGGGGGTACCAAGAGACCCAGTACTTC.

This clonotype was seen many times. The gene calls are TRBV18 and TRBJ2-7, with 9 positions matching TRBD2. Germline V gene data show CDR1 as KGHSH and CDR2 as LQKENI. Germline trimming cut 4 bases from V and 2 bases from J; bases unmatched to any gene: 6. This CDR3 has 15 residues. The CDR3 DNA follows: TGTGCCAGCTCACGGGTTAGCGGGGGCACCTACGAGCAGTACTTC. Its translation: CASSRVSGGTYEQYF.

This clonotype came up many times. This chain's CDR3 is CASSSRQVYSNQPQHF. CDR3 DNA sequence: TGTGCCAGCAGCTCTCGACAGGTTTATAGCAATCAGCCCCAGCATTTT. The chain couples TRBV7-8 to TRBJ1-5, with TRBD1 as a possible D gene (6 bases). The CDR3 is made up of 16 amino acids. Trimming shortened V by 4 bases and J by 0 bases, and 13 bases separated the two germline ends. The germline V gene encodes CDR1 SGHVS and CDR2 FQNEAQ. Full variable domain (missing parts from reference TRBV7-8 and TRBJ1-5): GAGVSQSPRYKVAKRGQDVALRCDPISGHVSLFWYQQALGQGPEFLTYFQNEAQLDKSGLPSDRFFAERPEGSVSTLKIQRTQQEDSAVYLCASSSRQVYSNQPQHFGDGTRLSIL.

In its sample, this clonotype was seen many times. The chain recombines TRBV7-2 with TRBJ2-3; D may be TRBD1 or TRBD2 (5 bases each). V was trimmed by 4 bases and J by 4 bases, leaving 15 bases between them. Germline CDR1 SGHTA, CDR2 FQGNSA. The CDR3 totals 15 residues. This chain's CDR3 is CASSSTGTAADTQYF. The DNA for the CDR3 is TGTGCCAGCAGCTCGACCGGGACGGCGGCAGATACGCAGTATTTT.

Ten or more counts support this clonotype. This rearrangement joins TRBV12-3 or TRBV12-4 to TRBJ2-1, with 12 bases matching TRBD2. The CDR3 has 16 residues. V shed 6 bases, J shed 2 bases, and the junction held 5 bases outside the gene matches. CDR3 in DNA: TGTGCCAGCAGCTCTAGCGGGGGGGCTGCCTACAATGAGCAGTTCTTC. As protein: CASSSSGGAAYNEQFF.

The chain combines TRBV20-1 with TRBJ1-1; a possible D gene is TRBD1 (6 bases). The CDR3 has 15 amino acids. CDR1 DFQATT and CDR2 SNEGSKA come from the germline V gene (reference sequence). Between the trimmed V and J ends, which lost 0 bases and 8 bases, there was a span of 19 bases. CDR3 residues: CSARDPGTGWKEAFF. For the CDR3, the DNA is TGCAGTGCTAGAGATCCGGGCACAGGGTGGAAGGAAGCTTTCTTT.

This clonotype was picked up many times. The chain recombines TRBV20-1 with TRBJ2-1; 9 bases line up with TRBD1. CDR1 is DFQATT, CDR2 SNEGSKA, per germline (reference sequence). With V trimmed by 7 bases and J by 8 bases, 9 bases remained unmatched. CDR3 length: 13 amino acids. The CDR3 sequence: CSVPGQGGDEQFF. CDR3 bases: TGCAGTGTTCCGGGACAGGGAGGTGATGAGCAGTTCTTC.

This clonotype was seen at least ten times. CDR3 protein: CASSFAANQPQHF. CDR3 bases: TGTGCCAGCAGTTTTGCCGCCAATCAGCCCCAGCATTTT. The V and J genes are TRBV6-5 and TRBJ1-5; D gene ambiguous. The CDR3 contains 13 residues. Germline values: CDR1 MNHEY, CDR2 SVGAGI. The V gene lost 4 bases and the J gene lost 3 bases, with 7 bases spanning the gap.

With respect to this clonotype: The junction shows a germline mismatch at one end, possibly a read error. The rearrangement links TRBV13 to TRBJ2-1, with D possibly called TRBD1 or TRBD2 (5 bases each). The CDR3 contains 14 residues. Germline CDR1 reads PRHDT; CDR2 reads FYEKMQ (reference sequence). The CDR3 region has the DNA TGCGCCAGCGGCCAGTGGGGGTGGGACAATGAGCAGTTCTTC. Translated, it gives CASGQWGWDNEQFF.